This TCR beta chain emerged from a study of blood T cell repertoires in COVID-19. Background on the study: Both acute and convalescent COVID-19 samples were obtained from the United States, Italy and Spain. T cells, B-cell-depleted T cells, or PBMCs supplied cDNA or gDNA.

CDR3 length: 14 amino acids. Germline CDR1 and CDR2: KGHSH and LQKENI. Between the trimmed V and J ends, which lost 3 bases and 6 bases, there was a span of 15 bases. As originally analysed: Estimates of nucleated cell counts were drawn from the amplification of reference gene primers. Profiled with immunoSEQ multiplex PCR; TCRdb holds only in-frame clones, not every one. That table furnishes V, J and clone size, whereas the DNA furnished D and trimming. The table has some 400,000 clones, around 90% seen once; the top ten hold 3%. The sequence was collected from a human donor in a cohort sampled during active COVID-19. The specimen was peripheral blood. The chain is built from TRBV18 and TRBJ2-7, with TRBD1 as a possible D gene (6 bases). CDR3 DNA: TGTGCCAGCTCACCCCAGCAGGGGACGGTCGAGCAGTACTTC. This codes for CASSPQQGTVEQYF.